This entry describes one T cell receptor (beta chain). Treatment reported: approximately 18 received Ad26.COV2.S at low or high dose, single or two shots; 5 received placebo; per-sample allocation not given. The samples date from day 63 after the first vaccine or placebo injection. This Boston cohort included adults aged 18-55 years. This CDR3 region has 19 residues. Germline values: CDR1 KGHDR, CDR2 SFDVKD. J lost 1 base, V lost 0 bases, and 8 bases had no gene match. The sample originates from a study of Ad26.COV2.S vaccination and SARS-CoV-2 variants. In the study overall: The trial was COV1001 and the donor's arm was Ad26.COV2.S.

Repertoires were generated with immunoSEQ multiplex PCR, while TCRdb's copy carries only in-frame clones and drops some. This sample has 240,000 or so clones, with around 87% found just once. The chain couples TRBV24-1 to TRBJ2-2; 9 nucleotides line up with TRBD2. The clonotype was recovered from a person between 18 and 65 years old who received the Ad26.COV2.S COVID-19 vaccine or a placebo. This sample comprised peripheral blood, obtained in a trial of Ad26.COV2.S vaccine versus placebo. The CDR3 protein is CATSDLRSTSGLNTGELFF. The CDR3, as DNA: TGTGCCACCAGTGATTTGCGGTCGACTAGCGGCTTGAACACCGGGGAGCTGTTTTTT.